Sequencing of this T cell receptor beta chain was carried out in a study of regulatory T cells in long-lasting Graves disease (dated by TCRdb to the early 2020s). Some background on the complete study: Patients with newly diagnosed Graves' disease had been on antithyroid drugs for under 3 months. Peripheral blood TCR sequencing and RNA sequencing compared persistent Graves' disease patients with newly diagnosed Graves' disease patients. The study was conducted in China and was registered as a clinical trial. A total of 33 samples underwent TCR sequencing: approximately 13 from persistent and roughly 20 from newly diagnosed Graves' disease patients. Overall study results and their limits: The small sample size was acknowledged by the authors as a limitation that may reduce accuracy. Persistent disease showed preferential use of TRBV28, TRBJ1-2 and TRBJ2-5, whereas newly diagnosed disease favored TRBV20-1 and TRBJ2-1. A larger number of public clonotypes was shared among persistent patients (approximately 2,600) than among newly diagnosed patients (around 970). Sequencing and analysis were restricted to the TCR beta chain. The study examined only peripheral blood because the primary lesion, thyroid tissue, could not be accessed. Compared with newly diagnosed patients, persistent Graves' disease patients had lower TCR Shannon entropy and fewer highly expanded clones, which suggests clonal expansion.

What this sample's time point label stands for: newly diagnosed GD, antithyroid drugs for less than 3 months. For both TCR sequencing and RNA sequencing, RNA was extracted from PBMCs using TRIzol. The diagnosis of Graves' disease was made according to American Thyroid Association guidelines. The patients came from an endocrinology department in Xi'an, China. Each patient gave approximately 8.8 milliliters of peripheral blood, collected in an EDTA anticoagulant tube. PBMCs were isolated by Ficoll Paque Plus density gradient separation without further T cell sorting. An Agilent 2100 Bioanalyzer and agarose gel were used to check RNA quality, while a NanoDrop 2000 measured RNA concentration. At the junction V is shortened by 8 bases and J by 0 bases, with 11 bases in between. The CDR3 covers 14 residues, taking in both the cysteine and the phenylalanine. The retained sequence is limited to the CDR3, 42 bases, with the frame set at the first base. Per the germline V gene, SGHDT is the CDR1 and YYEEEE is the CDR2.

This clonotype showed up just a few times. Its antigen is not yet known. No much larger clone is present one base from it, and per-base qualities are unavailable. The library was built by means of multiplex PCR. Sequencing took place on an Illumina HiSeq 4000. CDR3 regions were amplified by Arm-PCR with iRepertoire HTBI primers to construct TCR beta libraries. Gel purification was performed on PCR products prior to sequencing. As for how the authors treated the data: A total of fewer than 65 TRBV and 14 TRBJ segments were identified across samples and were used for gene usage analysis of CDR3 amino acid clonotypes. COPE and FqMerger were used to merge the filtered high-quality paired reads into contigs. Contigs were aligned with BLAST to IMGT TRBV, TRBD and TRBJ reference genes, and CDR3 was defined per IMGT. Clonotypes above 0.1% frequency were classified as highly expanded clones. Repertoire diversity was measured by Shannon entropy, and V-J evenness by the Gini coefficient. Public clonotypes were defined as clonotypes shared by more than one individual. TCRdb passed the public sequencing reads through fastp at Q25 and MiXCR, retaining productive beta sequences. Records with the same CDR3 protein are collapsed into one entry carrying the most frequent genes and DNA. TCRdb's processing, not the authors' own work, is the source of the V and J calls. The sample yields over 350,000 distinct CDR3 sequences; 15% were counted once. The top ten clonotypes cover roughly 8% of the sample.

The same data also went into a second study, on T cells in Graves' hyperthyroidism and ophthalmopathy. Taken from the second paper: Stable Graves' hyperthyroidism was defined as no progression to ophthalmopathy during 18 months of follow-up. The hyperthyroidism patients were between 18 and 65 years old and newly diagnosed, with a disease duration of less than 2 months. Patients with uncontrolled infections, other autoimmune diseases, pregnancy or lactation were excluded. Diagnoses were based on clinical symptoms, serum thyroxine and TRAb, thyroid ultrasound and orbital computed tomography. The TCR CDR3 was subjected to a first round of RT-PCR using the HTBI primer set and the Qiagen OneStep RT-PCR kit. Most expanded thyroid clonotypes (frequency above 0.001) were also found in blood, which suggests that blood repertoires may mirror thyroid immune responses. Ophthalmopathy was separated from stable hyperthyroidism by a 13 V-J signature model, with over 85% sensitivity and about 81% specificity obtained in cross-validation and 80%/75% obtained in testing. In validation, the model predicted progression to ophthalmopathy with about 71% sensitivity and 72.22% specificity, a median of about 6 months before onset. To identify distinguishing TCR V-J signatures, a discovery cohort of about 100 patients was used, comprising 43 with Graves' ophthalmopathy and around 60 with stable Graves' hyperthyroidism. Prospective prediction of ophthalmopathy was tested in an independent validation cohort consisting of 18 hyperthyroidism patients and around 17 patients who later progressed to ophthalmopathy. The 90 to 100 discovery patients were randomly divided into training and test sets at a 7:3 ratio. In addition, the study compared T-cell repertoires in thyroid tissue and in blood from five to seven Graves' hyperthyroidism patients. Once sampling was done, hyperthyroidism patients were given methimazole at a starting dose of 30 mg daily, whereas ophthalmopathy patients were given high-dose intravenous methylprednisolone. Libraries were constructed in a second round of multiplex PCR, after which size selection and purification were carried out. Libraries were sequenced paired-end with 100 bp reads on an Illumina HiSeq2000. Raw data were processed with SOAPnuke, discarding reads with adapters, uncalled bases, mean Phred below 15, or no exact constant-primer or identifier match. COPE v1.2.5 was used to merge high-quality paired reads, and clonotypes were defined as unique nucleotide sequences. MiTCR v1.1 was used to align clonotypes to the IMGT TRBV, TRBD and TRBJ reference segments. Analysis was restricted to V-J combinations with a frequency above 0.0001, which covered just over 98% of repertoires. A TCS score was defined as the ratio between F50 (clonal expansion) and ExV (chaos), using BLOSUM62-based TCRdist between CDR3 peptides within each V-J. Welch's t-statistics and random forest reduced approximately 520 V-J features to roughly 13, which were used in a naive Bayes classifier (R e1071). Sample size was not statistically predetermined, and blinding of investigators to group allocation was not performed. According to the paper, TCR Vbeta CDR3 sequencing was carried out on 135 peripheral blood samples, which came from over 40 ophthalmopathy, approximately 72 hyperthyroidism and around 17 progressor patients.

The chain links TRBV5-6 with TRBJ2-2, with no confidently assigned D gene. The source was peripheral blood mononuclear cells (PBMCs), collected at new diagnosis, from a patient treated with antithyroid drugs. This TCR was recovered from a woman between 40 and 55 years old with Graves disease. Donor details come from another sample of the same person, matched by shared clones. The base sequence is TGTGCCAGTCAGAAGTCAGCGAACACCGGGGAGCTGTTTTTT. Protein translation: CASQKSANTGELFF.